This TCR beta chain stems from a study of blood T cell repertoires in COVID-19. About the research overall: Both acute and convalescent COVID-19 samples were obtained from the United States, Italy and Spain. Nucleic acid was either cDNA or gDNA, and it came from T cells, B-cell-depleted T cells, or PBMCs.

The CDR3 spans 14 residues. The germline V gene encodes CDR1 SGHTA and CDR2 FQGNSA. With V trimmed by 10 bases and J by 6 bases, 12 bases remained unmatched. As originally analysed: Amplification from reference gene primers served as the basis for estimated nucleated cell counts. Profiled with immunoSEQ multiplex PCR; TCRdb holds only in-frame clones, not every one. That table furnishes V, J and clone size, whereas the DNA furnished D and trimming. The data show roughly 120,000 clones, 70% to 85% seen once. The chain joins TRBV7-2 to TRBJ2-7; 10 bases agree with TRBD2. Sequencing was done on a sample of peripheral blood. The clonotype comes from a man between 65 and 85 years old with active or convalescent COVID-19. Here the CDR3 reads CATRQTGTSVEQYF. The CDR3 nucleotides read TGTGCCACTAGACAGACCGGGACTAGCGTCGAGCAGTACTTC.